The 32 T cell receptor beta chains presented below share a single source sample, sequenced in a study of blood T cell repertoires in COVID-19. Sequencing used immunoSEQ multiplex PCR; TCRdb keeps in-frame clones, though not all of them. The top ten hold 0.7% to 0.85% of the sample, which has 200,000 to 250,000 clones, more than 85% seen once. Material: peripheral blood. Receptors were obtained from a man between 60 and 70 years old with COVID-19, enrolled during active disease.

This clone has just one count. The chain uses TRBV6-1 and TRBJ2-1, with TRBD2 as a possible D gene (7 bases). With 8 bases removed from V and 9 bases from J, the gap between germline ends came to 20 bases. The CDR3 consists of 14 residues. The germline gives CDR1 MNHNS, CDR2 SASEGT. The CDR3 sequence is CASSTEGGPGEQFF. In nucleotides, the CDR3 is TGTGCCAGCTCAACGGAGGGGGGGCCTGGTGAGCAGTTCTTC.

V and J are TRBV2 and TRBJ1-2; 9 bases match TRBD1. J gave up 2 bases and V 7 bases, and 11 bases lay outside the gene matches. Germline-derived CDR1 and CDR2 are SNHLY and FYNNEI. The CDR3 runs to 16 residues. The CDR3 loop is CASILQGAISNYGYTF. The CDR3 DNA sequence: TGTGCCAGCATCCTACAGGGGGCTATTTCCAACTATGGCTACACCTTC.

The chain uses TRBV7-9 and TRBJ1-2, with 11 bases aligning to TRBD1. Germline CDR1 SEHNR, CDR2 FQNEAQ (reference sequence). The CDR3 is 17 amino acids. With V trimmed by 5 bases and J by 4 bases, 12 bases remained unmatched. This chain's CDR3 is CASSPLERTGGPYGYTF. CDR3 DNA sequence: TGTGCCAGCAGCCCGCTGGAGCGGACAGGGGGCCCCTATGGCTACACCTTC.

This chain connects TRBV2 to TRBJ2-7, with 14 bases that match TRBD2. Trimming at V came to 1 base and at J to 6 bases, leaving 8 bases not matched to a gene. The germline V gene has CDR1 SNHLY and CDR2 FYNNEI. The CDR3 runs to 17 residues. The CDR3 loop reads CASSEGLVGLAGVEQYF. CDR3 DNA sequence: TGTGCCAGCAGTGAAGGTTTGGTGGGACTAGCGGGAGTCGAGCAGTACTTC. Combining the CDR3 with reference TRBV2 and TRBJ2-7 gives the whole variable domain EPEVTQTPSHQVTQMGQEVILRCVPISNHLYFYWYRQILGQKVEFLVSFYNNEISEKSEIFDDQFSVERPDGSNFTLKIRSTKLEDSAMYFCASSEGLVGLAGVEQYFGPGTRLTVT.

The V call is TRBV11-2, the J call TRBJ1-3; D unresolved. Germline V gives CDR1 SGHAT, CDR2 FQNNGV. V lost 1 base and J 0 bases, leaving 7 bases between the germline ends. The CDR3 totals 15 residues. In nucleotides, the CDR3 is TGTGCCAGCAGCTTAGGAGACAACTCTGGAAACACCATATATTTT. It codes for CASSLGDNSGNTIYF.

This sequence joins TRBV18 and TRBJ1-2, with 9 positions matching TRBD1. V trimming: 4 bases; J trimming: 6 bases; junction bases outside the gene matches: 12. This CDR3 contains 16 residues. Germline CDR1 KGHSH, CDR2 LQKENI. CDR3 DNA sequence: TGTGCCAGCTCACTACTCGGGACAGGGTCGGAGAATGGCTACACCTTC. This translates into CASSLLGTGSENGYTF.

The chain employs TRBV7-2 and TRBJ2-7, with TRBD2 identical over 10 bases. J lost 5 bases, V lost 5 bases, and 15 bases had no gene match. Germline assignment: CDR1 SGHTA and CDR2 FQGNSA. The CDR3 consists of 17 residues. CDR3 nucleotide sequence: TGTGCCAGCAGCATCAATAGCGGGAGGACACGGTGGAACGAGCAGTACTTC. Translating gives CASSINSGRTRWNEQYF.

In DNA, the CDR3 is TGTGCCAGCAGTGCCCCCGGGACAGTCTCTGGAAACACCATATATTTT. Its translation: CASSAPGTVSGNTIYF. The chain is built from TRBV6-1 and TRBJ1-3; TRBD1 matches at 7 bases. Germline V gives CDR1 MNHNS, CDR2 SASEGT. Losses at the gene ends were 4 bases for V and 0 bases for J; bases not matched to a gene: 6. This CDR3 is built from 16 residues.

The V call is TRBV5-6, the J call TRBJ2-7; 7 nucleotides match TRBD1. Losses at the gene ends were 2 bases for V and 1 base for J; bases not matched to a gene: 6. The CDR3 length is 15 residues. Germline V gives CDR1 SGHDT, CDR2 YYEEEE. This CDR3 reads CASSFLAGGSYEQYF. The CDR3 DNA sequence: TGTGCCAGCAGCTTTCTGGCAGGGGGATCCTACGAGCAGTACTTC.

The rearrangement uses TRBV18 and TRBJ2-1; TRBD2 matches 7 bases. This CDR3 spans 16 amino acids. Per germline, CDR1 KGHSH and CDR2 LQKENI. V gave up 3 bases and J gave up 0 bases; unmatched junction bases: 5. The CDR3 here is CASSPSGITSYNEQFF. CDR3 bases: TGTGCCAGCTCACCCAGCGGGATCACCTCCTACAATGAGCAGTTCTTC. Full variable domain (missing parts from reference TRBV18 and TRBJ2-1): NAGVMQNPRHLVRRRGQEARLRCSPMKGHSHVYWYRQLPEEGLKFMVYLQKENIIDESGMPKERFSAEFPKEGPSILRIQQVVRGDSAAYFCASSPSGITSYNEQFFGPGTRLTVL.

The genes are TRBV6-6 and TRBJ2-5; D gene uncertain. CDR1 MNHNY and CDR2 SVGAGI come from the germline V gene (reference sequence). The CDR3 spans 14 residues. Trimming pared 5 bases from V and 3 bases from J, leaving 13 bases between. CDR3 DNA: TGTGCCAGCAGTCAGGAGATGCCGAAAGAGACCCAGTACTTC. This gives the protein CASSQEMPKETQYF.

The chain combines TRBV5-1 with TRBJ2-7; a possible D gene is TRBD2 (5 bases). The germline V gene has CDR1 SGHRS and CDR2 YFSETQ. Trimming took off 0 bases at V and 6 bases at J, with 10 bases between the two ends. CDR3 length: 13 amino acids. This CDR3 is CASSLVGVREQYF. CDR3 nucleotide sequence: TGCGCCAGCAGCTTGGTCGGGGTTCGCGAGCAGTACTTC.

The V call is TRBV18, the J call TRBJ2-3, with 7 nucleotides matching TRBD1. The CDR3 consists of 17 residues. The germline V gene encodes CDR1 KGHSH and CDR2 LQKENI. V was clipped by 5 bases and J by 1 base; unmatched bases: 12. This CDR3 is CASSRDSFVSGTDTQYF. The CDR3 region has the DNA TGTGCCAGCTCAAGGGACAGCTTTGTATCGGGCACAGATACGCAGTATTTT.

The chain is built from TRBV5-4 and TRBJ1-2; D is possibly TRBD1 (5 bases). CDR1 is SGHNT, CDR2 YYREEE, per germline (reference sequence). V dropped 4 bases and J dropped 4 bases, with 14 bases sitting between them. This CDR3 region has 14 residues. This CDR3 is CASSPEGSFYGYTF. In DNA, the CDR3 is TGTGCCAGCAGCCCGGAGGGGAGCTTCTATGGCTACACCTTC.

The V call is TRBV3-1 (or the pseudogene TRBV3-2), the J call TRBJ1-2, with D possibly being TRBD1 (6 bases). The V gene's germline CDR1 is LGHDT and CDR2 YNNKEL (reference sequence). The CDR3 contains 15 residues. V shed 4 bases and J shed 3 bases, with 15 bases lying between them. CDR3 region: CASSPGQLRDYGYTF. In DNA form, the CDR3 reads TGTGCCAGCAGCCCAGGACAGTTGCGGGACTATGGCTACACCTTC.

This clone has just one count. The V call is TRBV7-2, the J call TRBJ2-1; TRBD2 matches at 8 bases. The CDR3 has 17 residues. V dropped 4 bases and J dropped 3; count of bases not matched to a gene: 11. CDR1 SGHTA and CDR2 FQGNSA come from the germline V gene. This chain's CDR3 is CASSSRVSGTYYNEQFF. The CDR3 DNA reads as TGTGCCAGCAGCTCGCGCGTTAGCGGGACATACTACAATGAGCAGTTCTTC.

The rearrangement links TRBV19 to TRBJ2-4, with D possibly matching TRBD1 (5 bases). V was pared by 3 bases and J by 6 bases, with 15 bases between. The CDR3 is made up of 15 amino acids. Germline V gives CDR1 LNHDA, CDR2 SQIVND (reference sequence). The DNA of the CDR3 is TGTGCCAGTAGTATGAGAGGCAGGGAAATAAACATTCAGTACTTC. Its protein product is CASSMRGREINIQYF. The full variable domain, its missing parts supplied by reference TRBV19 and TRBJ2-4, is DGGITQSPKYLFRKEGQNVTLSCEQNLNHDAMYWYRQDPGQGLRLIYYSQIVNDFQKGDIAEGYSVSREKKESFPLTVTSAQKNPTAFYLCASSMRGREINIQYFGAGTRLSVL.

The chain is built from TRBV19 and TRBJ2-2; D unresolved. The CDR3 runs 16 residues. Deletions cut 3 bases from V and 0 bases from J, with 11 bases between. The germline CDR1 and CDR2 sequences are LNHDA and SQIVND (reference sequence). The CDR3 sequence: CASSIRLSANTGELFF. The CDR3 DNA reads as TGTGCCAGTAGTATTCGATTGAGCGCGAACACCGGGGAGCTGTTTTTT.

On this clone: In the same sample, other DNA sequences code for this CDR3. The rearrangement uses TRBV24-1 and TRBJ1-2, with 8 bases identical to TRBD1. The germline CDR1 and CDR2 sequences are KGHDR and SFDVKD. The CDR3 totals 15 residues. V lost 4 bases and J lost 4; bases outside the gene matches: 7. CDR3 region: CATSDPGQGGYGYTF. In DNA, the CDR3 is TGTGCCACCAGTGACCCTGGACAGGGAGGCTATGGCTACACCTTC.

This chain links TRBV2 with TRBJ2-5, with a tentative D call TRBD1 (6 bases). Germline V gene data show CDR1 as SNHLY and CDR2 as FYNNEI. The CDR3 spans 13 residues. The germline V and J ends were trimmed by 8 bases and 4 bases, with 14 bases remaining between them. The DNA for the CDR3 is TGTGCCAGCCGTACAGGGTGGGGAGAGACCCAGTACTTC. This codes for CASRTGWGETQYF. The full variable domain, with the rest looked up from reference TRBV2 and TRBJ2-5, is EPEVTQTPSHQVTQMGQEVILRCVPISNHLYFYWYRQILGQKVEFLVSFYNNEISEKSEIFDDQFSVERPDGSNFTLKIRSTKLEDSAMYFCASRTGWGETQYFGPGTRLLVL.

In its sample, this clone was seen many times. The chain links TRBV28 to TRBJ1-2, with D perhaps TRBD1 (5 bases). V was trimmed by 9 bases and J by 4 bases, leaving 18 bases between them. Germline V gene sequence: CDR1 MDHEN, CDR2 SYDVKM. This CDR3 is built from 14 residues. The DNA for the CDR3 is TGTGCCAGTGGGGGGGATGGTTCACGCTATGGCTACACCTTC. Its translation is CASGGDGSRYGYTF.

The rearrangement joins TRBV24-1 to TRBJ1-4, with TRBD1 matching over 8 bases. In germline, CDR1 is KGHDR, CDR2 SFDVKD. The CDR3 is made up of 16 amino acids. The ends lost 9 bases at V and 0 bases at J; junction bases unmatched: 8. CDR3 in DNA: TGTGCCACCGGCGGACAGGGATCTGCAACTAATGAAAAACTGTTTTTT. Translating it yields CATGGQGSATNEKLFF.

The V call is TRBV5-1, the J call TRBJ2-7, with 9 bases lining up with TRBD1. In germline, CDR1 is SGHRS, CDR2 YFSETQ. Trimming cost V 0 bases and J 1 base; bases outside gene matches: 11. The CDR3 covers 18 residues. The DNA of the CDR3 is TGCGCCAGCAGCTTGGGGTTCGGGACCGGGACAGGGTCCTACGAGCAGTACTTC. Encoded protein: CASSLGFGTGTGSYEQYF.

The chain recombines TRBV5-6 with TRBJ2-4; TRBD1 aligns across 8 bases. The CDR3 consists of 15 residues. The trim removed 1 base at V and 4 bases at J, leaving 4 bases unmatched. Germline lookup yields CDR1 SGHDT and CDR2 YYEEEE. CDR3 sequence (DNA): TGTGCCAGCAGCTTGTTGCGACAGGGGAAAAACATTCAGTACTTC. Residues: CASSLLRQGKNIQYF.

CDR3 nucleotides: TGTGCCAGCAGCTCAAGCTTAGCGGGCCGGGTTTATGAGCAGTTCTTC. Its translation: CASSSSLAGRVYEQFF. The V and J genes are TRBV7-8 and TRBJ2-1; 7 nucleotides agree with TRBD2. The CDR3 runs 16 residues. The V segment lost 4 bases and the J segment 8 bases; nucleotides outside the gene matches: 14. The germline V gene encodes CDR1 SGHVS and CDR2 FQNEAQ.

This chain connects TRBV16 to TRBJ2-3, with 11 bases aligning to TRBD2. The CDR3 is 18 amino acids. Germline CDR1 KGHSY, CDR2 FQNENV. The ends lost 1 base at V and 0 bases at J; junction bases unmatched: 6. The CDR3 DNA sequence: TGTGCCAGCAGCCAATTCACTAGCGGGGGTTACAGCACAGATACGCAGTATTTT. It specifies CASSQFTSGGYSTDTQYF.

DNA for the CDR3: TGTGCCAGCAGCGCGAGCGGACAGGGGGCCGAGCAGTACTTC. This codes for CASSASGQGAEQYF. The chain carries TRBV21-1 and TRBJ2-7; whether TRBD1, the table's D call, matches the DNA was not checked. TRBV21-1 is marked as a pseudogene. The CDR3 is made up of 14 amino acids.

DNA of the CDR3: TGTGCCAGCAGCACAGGGCGAGGCAGAGACCTCTATGGCTACACCTTC. Translated: CASSTGRGRDLYGYTF. V usage is TRBV14 and J usage is TRBJ1-2; D is perhaps TRBD1 (6 bases). Germline values: CDR1 SGHDN, CDR2 FVKESK. The CDR3 consists of 16 residues. V was clipped by 5 bases and J by 4 bases, with 20 bases between them.

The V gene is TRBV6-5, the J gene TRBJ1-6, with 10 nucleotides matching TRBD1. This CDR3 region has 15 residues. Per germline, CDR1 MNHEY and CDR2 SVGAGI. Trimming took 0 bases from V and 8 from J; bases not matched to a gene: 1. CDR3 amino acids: CASSYSGTGDSPLHF. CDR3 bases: TGTGCCAGCAGTTACTCCGGGACAGGGGATTCACCCCTCCACTTT.

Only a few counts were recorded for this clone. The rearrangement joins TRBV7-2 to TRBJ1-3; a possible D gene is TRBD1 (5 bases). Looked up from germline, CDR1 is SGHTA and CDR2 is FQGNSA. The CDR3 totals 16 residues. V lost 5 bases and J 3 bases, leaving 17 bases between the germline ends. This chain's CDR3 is CASSPRGAQLGNTIYF. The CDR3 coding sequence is TGTGCCAGCAGCCCCCGTGGGGCCCAACTTGGAAACACCATATATTTT.

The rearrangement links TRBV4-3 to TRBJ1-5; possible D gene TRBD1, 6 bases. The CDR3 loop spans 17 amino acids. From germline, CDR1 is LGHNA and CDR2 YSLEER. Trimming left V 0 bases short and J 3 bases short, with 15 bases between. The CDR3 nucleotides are TGCGCCAGCAGCCAAGAATTAAACAGGGCCTTCAATCAGCCCCAGCATTTT. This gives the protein CASSQELNRAFNQPQHF.

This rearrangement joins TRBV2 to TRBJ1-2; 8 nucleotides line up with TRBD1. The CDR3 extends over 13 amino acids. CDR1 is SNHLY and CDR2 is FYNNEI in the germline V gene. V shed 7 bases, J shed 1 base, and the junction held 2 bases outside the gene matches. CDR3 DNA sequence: TGTGCCAGCAAGACAGGGGTTAACTATGGCTACACCTTC. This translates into CASKTGVNYGYTF.